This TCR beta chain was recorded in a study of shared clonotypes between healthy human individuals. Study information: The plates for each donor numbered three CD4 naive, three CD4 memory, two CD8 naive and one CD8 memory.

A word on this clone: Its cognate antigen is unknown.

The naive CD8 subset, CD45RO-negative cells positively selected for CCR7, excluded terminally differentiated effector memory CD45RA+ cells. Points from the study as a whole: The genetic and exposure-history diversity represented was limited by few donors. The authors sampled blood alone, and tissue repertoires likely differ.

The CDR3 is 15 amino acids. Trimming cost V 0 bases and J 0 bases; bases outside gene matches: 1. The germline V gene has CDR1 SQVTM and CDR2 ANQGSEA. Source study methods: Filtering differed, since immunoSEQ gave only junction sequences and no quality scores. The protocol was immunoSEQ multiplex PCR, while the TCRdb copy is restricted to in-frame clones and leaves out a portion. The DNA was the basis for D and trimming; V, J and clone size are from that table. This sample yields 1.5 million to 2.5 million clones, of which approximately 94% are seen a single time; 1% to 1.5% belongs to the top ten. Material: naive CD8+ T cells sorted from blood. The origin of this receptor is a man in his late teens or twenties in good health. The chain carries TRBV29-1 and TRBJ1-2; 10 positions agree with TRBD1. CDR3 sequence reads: CSVEEGQGANYGYTF. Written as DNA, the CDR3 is TGCAGCGTTGAAGAAGGACAGGGGGCTAACTATGGCTACACCTTC.